One and the same sample provided the 26 T cell receptor beta chains below, sequenced in a study of shared clonotypes between healthy human individuals. The protocol was immunoSEQ multiplex PCR, while the TCRdb copy is restricted to in-frame clones and leaves out a portion. The sample includes about 96,000 clones, more than 45% seen only once; the top ten take around 15%. Sequencing was carried out using PBMCs. The receptor source for this set is a woman in her thirties or forties in good health. Some clones in this sample may be carry-over from other donors' samples.

The rearrangement links TRBV5-1 to TRBJ1-2; 11 bases map to TRBD1. J lost 2 bases, V lost 2 bases, and 2 bases had no gene match. There are 15 residues in the CDR3. CDR1 is SGHRS and CDR2 is YFSETQ in the germline V gene. CDR3 nucleotides: TGCGCCAGCAGCTTTGGACAGGGGGCGAACTATGGCTACACCTTC. Amino acid sequence: CASSFGQGANYGYTF.

The chain uses TRBV30 and TRBJ2-6; D might be TRBD1 or TRBD2, each matching 5 bases. The CDR3 extends over 14 amino acids. The germline gives CDR1 GTSNPN, CDR2 SVGIG (reference sequence). V lost 2 bases, J lost 4 bases, and 9 bases lay in between. CDR3 residues: CAWSPGTGANVLTF. CDR3 nucleotide sequence: TGTGCCTGGAGTCCCGGGACCGGGGCCAACGTCCTGACTTTC.

The chain has TRBV5-1 and TRBJ2-7, with unresolved D. This CDR3 has 13 amino acids. The V gene lost 7 bases and the J gene lost 3 bases, with 14 bases spanning the gap. Germline V gives CDR1 SGHRS, CDR2 YFSETQ. CDR3 DNA: TGCGCCAGCCGCCTACTAAGGAACTACGAGCAGTACTTC. It translates to CASRLLRNYEQYF. The full variable domain, in which reference TRBV5-1 and TRBJ2-7 provide the parts outside the CDR3, is KAGVTQTPRYLIKTRGQQVTLSCSPISGHRSVSWYQQTPGQGLQFLFEYFSETQRNKGNFPGRFSGRQFSNSRSEMNVSTLELGDSALYLCASRLLRNYEQYFGPGTRLTVT.

The chain is built from TRBV4-2 and TRBJ2-1; D gene uncertain. V lost 3 bases and J lost 8, with 14 bases in between. Looked up from germline, CDR1 is LGHNA and CDR2 is YNFKEQ. This CDR3 is built from 14 residues. CDR3: CASSQGELGHEQFF. Written as DNA, the CDR3 is TGTGCCAGCAGCCAGGGTGAGCTAGGCCATGAGCAGTTCTTC.

On this clone: The sample carries other DNA sequences with the same CDR3. V usage is TRBV28 and J usage is TRBJ1-4, with D perhaps matching TRBD1 (6 bases). V was pared by 6 bases and J by 0 bases, with 14 bases between. CDR3 length: 16 amino acids. Looked up from germline, CDR1 is MDHEN and CDR2 is SYDVKM. CDR3 loop: CASSLLQGPTNEKLFF. CDR3 sequence (DNA): TGTGCCAGCAGCCTATTACAGGGCCCAACTAATGAAAAACTGTTTTTT. Complete variable domain (other parts from reference TRBV28 and TRBJ1-4): DVKVTQSSRYLVKRTGEKVFLECVQDMDHENMFWYRQDPGLGLRLIYFSYDVKMKEKGDIPEGYSVSREKKERFSLILESASTNQTSMYLCASSLLQGPTNEKLFFGSGTQLSVL.

The sample holds one count of this clone. This rearrangement joins TRBV6-1 to TRBJ1-4; D is uncertain. The CDR3 extends over 13 amino acids. Trimming left V 5 bases short and J 7 bases short, with 11 bases between. CDR1 and CDR2 (germline): MNHNS, SASEGT. The CDR3 is CASSFSGFEKLFF. As DNA, the CDR3 is TGTGCCAGCAGTTTTTCTGGCTTTGAAAAACTGTTTTTT.

This clone occurred many times. Other DNA sequences of this sample code for an identical CDR3. The V call is TRBV6-6, the J call TRBJ2-7; D perhaps matches TRBD2 (5 bases). Between the trimmed V and J ends, which lost 1 base and 3 bases, there was a span of 10 bases. The CDR3 runs to 14 residues. Germline V gives CDR1 MNHNY, CDR2 SVGAGI (reference sequence). CDR3: CASSYYRDIYEQYF. CDR3 nucleotide sequence: TGTGCCAGCAGTTACTACCGGGATATCTACGAGCAGTACTTC.

This clone was counted at least ten times. The gene calls are TRBV11-3 and TRBJ2-1; a possible D gene is TRBD2 (5 bases). CDR3 size: 15 residues. The germline V gene encodes CDR1 SGHNT and CDR2 YENEEA. Between the trimmed V and J ends, which lost 0 bases and 8 bases, there was a span of 14 bases. The CDR3 sequence: CASSLDSGLRDEQFF. As DNA, the CDR3 is TGTGCCAGCAGCTTAGATTCCGGATTGCGGGATGAGCAGTTCTTC.

Worth noting for this clone: With a far larger clone one base away, a read error is the likely cause. This rearrangement joins TRBV5-4 to TRBJ2-7; D not certain. Germline loops: CDR1 SGHNT, CDR2 YYREEE (reference sequence). V was trimmed by 4 bases and J by 3 bases, leaving 5 bases between them. This CDR3 contains 11 residues. CDR3 coding DNA: TGTGCCAGCAGCCAAAGCTACGAGCAGTACTTC. It codes for CASSQSYEQYF.

A few counts support this clone. CDR3 bases: TGTGCCAGCAGCTCGGGACTAGCGGGAGGAGGGTACGAGCAGTACTTC. Protein product: CASSSGLAGGGYEQYF. The chain is built from TRBV5-4 and TRBJ2-7, with 15 bases identical to TRBD2. The CDR3 covers 16 residues. After removal of 3 bases from V and 4 bases from J, the junction contained 5 bases not matched to a gene. The germline V gene encodes CDR1 SGHNT and CDR2 YYREEE (reference sequence).

This clone was seen many times. This chain links TRBV15 with TRBJ1-6; 9 bases match TRBD1. With 5 bases clipped from V and 11 bases from J, the junction kept 13 bases outside the gene matches. In germline, CDR1 is LNHNV, CDR2 YYDKDF (reference sequence). CDR3 size: 16 residues. The CDR3 bases are TGTGCCACCAGCGTCACCGGGACAGGGTTTCTCGCACCCCTCCACTTT. Translated: CATSVTGTGFLAPLHF.

This clone has just a few counts. The rearrangement uses TRBV7-3 and TRBJ2-3, with D unresolved. Germline V lookup: CDR1 SGHTA, CDR2 FQGTGA. The V and J ends lost 2 bases and 2 bases respectively, with 20 bases between them. This CDR3 is built from 18 residues. CDR3 protein: CASSLSLSDWSDTDTQYF. DNA for the CDR3: TGTGCCAGCAGCTTATCCTTAAGCGACTGGTCTGACACAGATACGCAGTATTTT.

This rearrangement joins TRBV6-5 to TRBJ1-4, with a weak D call TRBD1 (5 bases). Germline V lookup: CDR1 MNHEY, CDR2 SVGAGI. The ends were cut back, 6 bases at V and 10 bases at J, with 15 bases in the middle. This CDR3 has 13 residues. CDR3 sequence (DNA): TGTGCCAGCAGCTCCCTGACAGACGGAAAACTGTTTTTT. Protein: CASSSLTDGKLFF.

This clone appeared once. This rearrangement joins TRBV2 to TRBJ2-2; TRBD2 agrees at 9 bases. CDR3 size: 16 residues. V lost 1 base to trimming and J lost 4 bases; unmatched junction nucleotides: 4. The germline V gene encodes CDR1 SNHLY and CDR2 FYNNEI. CDR3 amino acids: CASSEVAGVGTGELFF. The CDR3 bases are TGTGCCAGCAGTGAAGTAGCGGGAGTAGGCACCGGGGAGCTGTTTTTT.

This clone occurred many times. The genes are TRBV4-1 and TRBJ2-5, with D maybe TRBD1 (6 bases). Germline CDR1 is MGHRA and CDR2 is YSYEKL. This CDR3 comprises 16 residues. V was pared by 4 bases and J by 4 bases, with 19 bases between. The CDR3: CASSPGARQTGETQYF. Written as DNA, the CDR3 is TGCGCCAGCAGCCCCGGGGCCCGACAGACAGGAGAGACCCAGTACTTC.

V usage is TRBV7-2 and J usage is TRBJ1-2, with no clear D. CDR1 is SGHTA, CDR2 FQGNSA, per germline. V dropped 2 bases and J dropped 2 bases, with 12 bases sitting between them. CDR3 length: 15 amino acids. The CDR3 region has the DNA TGTGCCAGCAGCTTATCCCCTCGGGCCAACTATGGCTACACCTTC. It translates to CASSLSPRANYGYTF.

About this clone: Sequence at one end of the junction differs from germline and may be a read error. The rearrangement links TRBV29-1 to TRBJ1-2; tentatively, D is TRBD1 (6 bases). The CDR3 is 12 amino acids. Per the germline V gene, CDR1 is SQVTM and CDR2 is ANQGSEA. The CDR3: CSVGTEGYGYAF. The CDR3 nucleotides are TGCAGCGTTGGGACAGAGGGCTATGGCTACGCCTTC.

This clone came up a few times. The V gene is TRBV7-2, the J gene TRBJ2-3; weak D call: TRBD2 (5 bases). Trimming cost V 1 base and J 0 bases, with 8 bases left between them. Germline V CDR1 and CDR2: SGHTA, FQGNSA. CDR3 length equals 15 residues. CDR3: CASSLDGGSTDTQYF. DNA of the CDR3: TGTGCCAGCAGCTTAGACGGCGGGAGCACAGATACGCAGTATTTT.

This clone was recorded only once. The J gene is TRBJ2-3, the V gene TRBV18, with D perhaps TRBD1 (6 bases). The CDR3 consists of 14 residues. Trimming removed 1 base at V and 1 base at J, with 6 bases between. Germline V gives CDR1 KGHSH, CDR2 LQKENI. CDR3 nucleotides: TGTGCCAGCTCACCACAGGGGGGCACAGATACGCAGTATTTT. The encoded protein is CASSPQGGTDTQYF.

This clone was found a few times. V is TRBV10-2 and J is TRBJ2-7; 9 bases align to TRBD1. V shed 4 bases, J shed 3 bases, and the junction held 1 base outside the gene matches. This CDR3 region has 13 residues. CDR1 and CDR2 (germline): WSHSY, SAAADI. The CDR3 protein is CASSGDRVYEQYF. DNA of the CDR3: TGCGCCAGCAGTGGGGACAGGGTCTACGAGCAGTACTTC.

This clone was counted ten times or more. Other DNA sequences in this specimen translate into the identical CDR3. V is TRBV30 and J is TRBJ1-5, with unresolved D. Deletions cut 3 bases from V and 1 base from J, with 10 bases between. CDR3 size: 14 residues. Germline CDR1 and CDR2: GTSNPN and SVGIG (reference sequence). The CDR3, as DNA: TGTGCCTGGAGCGGAGTGACAAGCAATCAGCCCCAGCATTTT. This encodes CAWSGVTSNQPQHF.

The rearrangement joins TRBV30 to TRBJ2-7; 11 bases are shared with TRBD2. This CDR3 is 16 amino acids long. V gave up 2 bases and J gave up 5 bases; unmatched junction bases: 11. Germline V lookup: CDR1 GTSNPN, CDR2 SVGIG (reference sequence). The DNA for the CDR3 is TGTGCCTGGAGTAGGGGGCTAGCGGGAGGCCCTGACGAGCAGTACTTC. This translates into CAWSRGLAGGPDEQYF.

This clone was found many times. The V gene is TRBV29-1, the J gene TRBJ1-1; no clear D. CDR3 size: 14 residues. CDR1 SQVTM and CDR2 ANQGSEA come from the germline V gene. Deletions cut 2 bases from V and 1 base from J, with 11 bases between. CDR3 coding DNA: TGCAGCGTTGAATCTCTGGTAGGGAACACTGAAGCTTTCTTT. It specifies CSVESLVGNTEAFF. Combining the CDR3 with reference TRBV29-1 and TRBJ1-1 gives the whole variable domain SAVISQKPSRDICQRGTSLTIQCQVDSQVTMMFWYRQQPGQSLTLIATANQGSEATYESGFVIDKFPISRPNLTFSTLTVSNMSPEDSSIYLCSVESLVGNTEAFFGQGTRLTVV.

The V gene is TRBV7-2, the J gene TRBJ2-7, with D possibly matching TRBD1 (6 bases). Per germline, CDR1 SGHTA and CDR2 FQGNSA. The V end lost 8 bases, the J end lost 2 bases, and 16 bases lay between the germline ends. The CDR3 length is 14 residues. In DNA, the CDR3 is TGTGCCAGCGGGAAAGGGGACATAGCCTACGAGCAGTACTTC. Translation gives CASGKGDIAYEQYF.

J is TRBJ2-7 and V is TRBV5-6; D may be TRBD1 (5 bases). CDR3 length: 15 residues. Germline V lookup: CDR1 SGHDT, CDR2 YYEEEE. Trimming removed 0 bases from V and 0 bases from J, with 10 bases in between. The CDR3 region is CASSLDYRISYEQYF. In DNA form, the CDR3 reads TGTGCCAGCAGCTTGGATTACAGGATCTCCTACGAGCAGTACTTC.

This chain joins TRBV10-3 and TRBJ1-1; no firm D call. Germline CDR1 ENHRY, CDR2 SYGVKD. The CDR3 contains 12 residues. The V gene lost 10 bases and the J gene lost 4 bases, with 13 bases spanning the gap. The CDR3 nucleotides read TGTGCCACCCAGAAAGAGGGCACTGAAGCTTTCTTT. Amino acids: CATQKEGTEAFF.